Given below is one T cell receptor beta chain in context. Its antigen is currently unknown. Amplification used 60 Vbeta primers and 13 Jbeta primers. Sequencing used immunoSEQ multiplex PCR; TCRdb keeps in-frame clones, though not all of them. Seen here are 180,000 or so clones, about 80% observed once, and the top ten hold approximately 1.4%. The sample belongs to a study of cytomegalovirus exposure and HLA in healthy donors. The germline gives CDR1 LNHNV, CDR2 YYDKDF (reference sequence). The CDR3 runs to 15 residues. The V end lost 3 bases, the J end lost 1 base, and 12 bases lay between the germline ends. Overall study findings and caveats: Reports showed the classifier diagnosing cytomegalovirus status with high specificity and sensitivity. In presence/absence analyses, roughly uniform sequencing depth across donors was assumed.

The rearrangement uses TRBV15 and TRBJ2-5; D call uncertain. Sequenced input: PBMCs. This clonotype originated in a man aged 18 to 29 in good health and CMV-seronegative. The CDR3 loop reads CATSSYVRSQETQYF. CDR3 nucleotides: TGTGCCACCAGCAGCTACGTCAGGTCCCAAGAGACCCAGTACTTC. The full variable domain, its missing parts supplied by reference TRBV15 and TRBJ2-5, is DAMVIQNPRYQVTQFGKPVTLSCSQTLNHNVMYWYQQKSSQAPKLLFHYYDKDFNNEADTPDNFQSRRPNTSFCFLDIRSPGLGDTAMYLCATSSYVRSQETQYFGPGTRLLVL.